This TCR beta chain originates from a study of graft-versus-host responses after intestinal transplantation. Across the whole study: Isolated intestinal, liver-intestinal, or multivisceral transplants were what recipients had.

Measured with immunoSEQ multiplex PCR; TCRdb has only the in-frame clones, and not every one. Of about 70,000 clones in the sample, about 80% are singletons; the top ten hold 0.39%. Germline CDR1 DFQATT, CDR2 SNEGSKA (reference sequence). V gave up 1 base and J gave up 8 bases, with 5 bases separating them. The CDR3 sequence is 11 residues long. Notes on this clone: Its antigen is undetermined.

This receptor was identified in a human donor who was the organ donor for an intestinal transplant. This rearrangement joins TRBV20-1 to TRBJ1-4; D is unresolved. The specimen was unstimulated CD4+ T cells sorted from spleen or lymph node cells, collected before transplant. CDR3 coding DNA: TGCAGTGCTAGAGCTCAGGAAAAACTGTTTTTT. Translation gives CSARAQEKLFF.